This T cell receptor beta chain is from a study of T cell repertoires in ileal Crohn's disease. Study information: The M6 sample came from neoterminal ileum during colonoscopy after surgery.

Findings and caveats of the study: Every patient over 26.8% clonality showed endoscopic recurrence. Compared with non-smokers, active smokers at surgery showed more clonal expansions.

This sample's time point: neoterminal ileum biopsy at postoperative endoscopy, about 6 months after surgery. Only one count was recorded for this clone. Antigen unknown. Data came from immunoSEQ multiplex PCR; TCRdb stores just in-frame clones and leaves some out. The data contain 55,000 to 65,000 clones, around nine tenths of them singletons. This CDR3 has 13 amino acids. Germline V lookup: CDR1 MDHEN, CDR2 SYDVKM. V dropped 5 bases and J dropped 8; count of bases not matched to a gene: 7. The sequence derives from an adult with Crohn's disease. Sequencing was done on a sample of ileal tissue. The chain recombines TRBV28 with TRBJ1-2, with TRBD1 matching over 8 bases. CDR3 sequence reads: CASSPRTGHGYTF. For the CDR3, the DNA is TGTGCCAGCAGTCCTCGGACAGGGCACGGCTACACCTTC.